This record covers a single TCR beta chain. Through a sample-barcoded 5' primer and a J-beta primer mix, a second PCR was run for 7 to 11 cycles. Via MiXCR, TCRdb re-called the 5' RACE reads, giving one row per CDR3 protein. The table records hundreds of thousands of distinct CDR3 sequences, under 65% of them present only once. The CDR3 runs 15 residues. Germline V gene data show CDR1 as MNHEY and CDR2 as SVGAGI. Trimming pared 7 bases from V and 1 base from J, leaving 15 bases between. This sample is part of a study of blood T cells in healthy people across ages. The specimen was blood. The J gene is TRBJ2-3, the V gene TRBV6-5; perhaps TRBD1 as D (5 bases). The sequence was collected from a man between 60 and 75 years old in good health. The CDR3 DNA is TGTGCCAGCACGGCCGGACATCTTGGCACAGATACGCAGTATTTT. This translates into CASTAGHLGTDTQYF.